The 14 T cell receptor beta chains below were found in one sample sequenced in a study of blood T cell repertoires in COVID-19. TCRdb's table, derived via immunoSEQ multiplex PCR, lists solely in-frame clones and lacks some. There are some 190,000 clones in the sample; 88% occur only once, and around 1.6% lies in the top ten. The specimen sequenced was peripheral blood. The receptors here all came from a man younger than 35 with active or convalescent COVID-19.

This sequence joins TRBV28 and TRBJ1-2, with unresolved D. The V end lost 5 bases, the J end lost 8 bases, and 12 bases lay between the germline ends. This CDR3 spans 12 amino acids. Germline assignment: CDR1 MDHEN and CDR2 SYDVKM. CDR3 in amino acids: CASSGSWRGYTF. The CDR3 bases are TGTGCCAGCAGTGGGTCCTGGCGGGGCTACACCTTC.

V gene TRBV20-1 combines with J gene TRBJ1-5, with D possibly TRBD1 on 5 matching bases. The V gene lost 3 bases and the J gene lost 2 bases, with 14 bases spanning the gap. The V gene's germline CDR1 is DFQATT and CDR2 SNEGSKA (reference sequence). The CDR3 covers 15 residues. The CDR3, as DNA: TGCAGTGCTAGTGGGGGGGGTAATCGCAATCAGCCCCAGCATTTT. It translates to CSASGGGNRNQPQHF.

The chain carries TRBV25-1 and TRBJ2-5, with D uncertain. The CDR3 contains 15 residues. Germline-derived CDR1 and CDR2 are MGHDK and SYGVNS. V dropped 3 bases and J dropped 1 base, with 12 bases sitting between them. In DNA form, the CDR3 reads TGTGCCAGCAGTGAGCCGGTACTACTCCAAGAGACCCAGTACTTC. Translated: CASSEPVLLQETQYF.

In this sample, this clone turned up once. CDR3 in amino acids: CASSLARTGGADTQYF. The CDR3 nucleotides read TGCGCCAGCAGCTTGGCCCGGACAGGGGGAGCAGATACGCAGTATTTT. The V gene is TRBV5-1, the J gene TRBJ2-3; 10 bases match TRBD1. Looked up from germline, CDR1 is SGHRS and CDR2 is YFSETQ. V was clipped by 0 bases and J by 4 bases; unmatched bases: 5. This CDR3 contains 16 residues.

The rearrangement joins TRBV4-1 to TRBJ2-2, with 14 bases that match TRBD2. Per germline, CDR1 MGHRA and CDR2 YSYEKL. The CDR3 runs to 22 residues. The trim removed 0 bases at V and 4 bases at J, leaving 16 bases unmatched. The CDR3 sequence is CASSQERFFTTSGRASTGELFF. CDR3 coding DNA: TGCGCCAGCAGCCAAGAGAGGTTCTTTACGACTAGCGGGAGGGCCTCCACCGGGGAGCTGTTTTTT.

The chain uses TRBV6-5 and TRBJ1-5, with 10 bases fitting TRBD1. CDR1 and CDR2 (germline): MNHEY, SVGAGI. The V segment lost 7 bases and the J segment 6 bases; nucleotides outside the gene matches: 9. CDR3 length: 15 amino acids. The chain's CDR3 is CASIPGTGVSQPQHF. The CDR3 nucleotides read TGTGCCAGCATCCCCGGGACAGGGGTTAGTCAGCCCCAGCATTTT.

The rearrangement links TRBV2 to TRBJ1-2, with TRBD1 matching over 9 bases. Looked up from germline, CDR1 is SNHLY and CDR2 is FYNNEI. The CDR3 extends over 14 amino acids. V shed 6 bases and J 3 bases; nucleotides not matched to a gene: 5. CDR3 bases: TGTGCCAGCAGAAGACAGGGGGATTACTATGGCTACACCTTC. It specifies CASRRQGDYYGYTF. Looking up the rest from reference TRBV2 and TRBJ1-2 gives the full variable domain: EPEVTQTPSHQVTQMGQEVILRCVPISNHLYFYWYRQILGQKVEFLVSFYNNEISEKSEIFDDQFSVERPDGSNFTLKIRSTKLEDSAMYFCASRRQGDYYGYTFGSGTRLTVV.

The CDR3 DNA is TGTGCCATCAGTGAGGGACAGAGGCCTTATGGCTACACCTTC. This sequence encodes CAISEGQRPYGYTF. The V and J genes are TRBV10-3 and TRBJ1-2; perhaps TRBD1 as D (6 bases). Germline CDR1 reads ENHRY; CDR2 reads SYGVKD. Deletions cut 2 bases from V and 5 bases from J, with 12 bases between. The length of the CDR3 is 14 residues.

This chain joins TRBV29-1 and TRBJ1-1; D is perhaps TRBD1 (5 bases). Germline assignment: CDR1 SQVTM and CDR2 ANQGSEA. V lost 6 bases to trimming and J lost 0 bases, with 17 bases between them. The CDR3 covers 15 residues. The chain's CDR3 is CSVPYGGSMNTEAFF. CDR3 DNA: TGCAGCGTCCCCTATGGGGGGAGCATGAACACTGAAGCTTTCTTT. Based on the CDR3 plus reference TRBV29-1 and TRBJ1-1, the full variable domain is SAVISQKPSRDICQRGTSLTIQCQVDSQVTMMFWYRQQPGQSLTLIATANQGSEATYESGFVIDKFPISRPNLTFSTLTVSNMSPEDSSIYLCSVPYGGSMNTEAFFGQGTRLTVV.

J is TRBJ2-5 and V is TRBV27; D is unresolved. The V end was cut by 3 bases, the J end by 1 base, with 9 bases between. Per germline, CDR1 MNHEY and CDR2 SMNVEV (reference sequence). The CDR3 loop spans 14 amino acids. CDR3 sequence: CASSFFGGQETQYF. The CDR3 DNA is TGTGCCAGCAGTTTCTTTGGCGGCCAAGAGACCCAGTACTTC.

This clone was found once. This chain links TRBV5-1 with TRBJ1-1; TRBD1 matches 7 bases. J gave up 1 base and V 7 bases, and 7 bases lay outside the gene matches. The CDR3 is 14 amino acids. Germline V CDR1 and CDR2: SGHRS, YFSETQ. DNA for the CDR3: TGCGCCAGCTTCCGGACAGGAGAGAACACTGAAGCTTTCTTT. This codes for CASFRTGENTEAFF.

The CDR3, as DNA: TGTGCCAGCAGCTTGGCAGGGGGCAGCACTGAAGCTTTCTTT. Encoded protein: CASSLAGGSTEAFF. V and J are TRBV5-4 and TRBJ1-1; 8 nucleotides align to TRBD1. Per the germline V gene, CDR1 is SGHNT and CDR2 is YYREEE (reference sequence). This CDR3 contains 14 residues. V gave up 0 bases and J gave up 4 bases; unmatched junction bases: 2. The entire variable domain, with the rest obtained from reference TRBV5-4 and TRBJ1-1, is as follows: ETGVTQSPTHLIKTRGQQVTLRCSSQSGHNTVSWYQQALGQGPQFIFQYYREEENGRGNFPPRFSGLQFPNYSSELNVNALELDDSALYLCASSLAGGSTEAFFGQGTRLTVV.

The CDR3 DNA follows: TGTGCCAGCAGTTCGATCGGGACTGAAGCTTTCTTT. This codes for CASSSIGTEAFF. V gene TRBV27 combines with J gene TRBJ1-1; D remains unclear. This CDR3 has 12 residues. The V and J ends lost 4 bases and 5 bases respectively, with 8 bases between them. Looked up from germline, CDR1 is MNHEY and CDR2 is SMNVEV (reference sequence).

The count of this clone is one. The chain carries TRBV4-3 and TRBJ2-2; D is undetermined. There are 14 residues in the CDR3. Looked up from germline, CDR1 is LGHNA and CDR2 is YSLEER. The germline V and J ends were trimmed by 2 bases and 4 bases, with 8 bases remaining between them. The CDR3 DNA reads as TGCGCCAGCAGCCAACCGACATTCACCGGGGAGCTGTTTTTT. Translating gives CASSQPTFTGELFF.